This record looks at one T cell receptor beta chain sequence and its context. Generated by immunoSEQ multiplex PCR, the TCRdb table keeps only in-frame clones and is missing some. Among over 350,000 clones listed, 75% to 90% were seen once. The data derive from a study of Ad26.COV2.S vaccination and SARS-CoV-2 variants. Study-wide context: Recipients of Ad26.COV2.S got it intramuscularly, once or twice 56 days apart.

V gave up 0 bases and J gave up 9 bases; unmatched junction bases: 10. This CDR3 comprises 16 residues. Germline V gene lookup returns CDR1 LGHDT and CDR2 YNNKEL (reference sequence). Specified treatment: around 19 received Ad26.COV2.S at low or high dose, single or two shots; roughly 5 received placebo; per-sample allocation not given. The samples date from day 63 after the first vaccine or placebo injection. The chain links TRBV3-1 (or the pseudogene TRBV3-2) to TRBJ1-5, with 8 bases aligning to TRBD1. This receptor was identified in a person between 18 and 65 years old who received the Ad26.COV2.S COVID-19 vaccine or a placebo. The source was peripheral blood, collected in a trial of Ad26.COV2.S vaccine versus placebo. CDR3 region: CASSQDLGTGLLPQHF. In DNA, the CDR3 is TGTGCCAGCAGCCAAGACTTGGGGACAGGCCTCTTGCCCCAGCATTTT.